The rows below give T cell receptor beta chains drawn from one sample of a study of CD8+ T cells in alopecia areata. The assay was immunoSEQ multiplex PCR, and TCRdb's table has in-frame clones only and misses some. The sample has about 150,000 clones, about 60% seen once. The sample taken for sequencing was CD4+ T cells sorted from blood. Receptors were obtained from a human donor in good health. Both conserved end residues are part of each CDR3. The order of the fields is clone size, J gene, V gene, D gene, CDR3 protein, CDR3 DNA. The D gene is left open where the match is weak. The size of a clone is reported for some rows only, either as once, few or many, or as a class for expanded clones.

clone size: -; J gene: TRBJ1-2; V gene: TRBV5-1; D gene: TRBD1; CDR3 protein: CASTHTRTGGEFGGYTF; CDR3 DNA: TGCGCCAGCACGCACACAAGAACAGGGGGCGAGTTTGGAGGCTACACCTTC
clone size: -; J gene: TRBJ2-1; V gene: TRBV6-5; D gene: -; CDR3 protein: CASSYSKDSFFNEQFF; CDR3 DNA: TGTGCCAGCAGTTACTCGAAGGACTCCTTCTTCAATGAGCAGTTCTTC
clone size: -; J gene: TRBJ2-7; V gene: TRBV27; D gene: -; CDR3 protein: CASRLETTGEQYF; CDR3 DNA: TGTGCCAGCAGACTGGAGACAACTGGGGAGCAGTACTTC
clone size: -; J gene: TRBJ2-2; V gene: TRBV2; D gene: -; CDR3 protein: CATPTGRTGELFF; CDR3 DNA: TGTGCCACCCCGACAGGCCGCACCGGGGAGCTGTTTTTT
clone size: few; J gene: TRBJ2-7; V gene: TRBV6-6; D gene: TRBD1; CDR3 protein: CASSYETGGYEQYF; CDR3 DNA: TGTGCCAGCAGTTACGAGACAGGGGGCTACGAGCAGTACTTC
clone size: -; J gene: TRBJ2-5; V gene: TRBV23-1; D gene: TRBD2; CDR3 protein: CAPRTSGRAETQYF; CDR3 DNA: TGCGCCCCGAGGACTAGCGGGAGGGCCGAGACCCAGTACTTC
clone size: -; J gene: TRBJ1-2; V gene: TRBV29-1; D gene: -; CDR3 protein: CSVETGLDARYGYTF; CDR3 DNA: TGCAGCGTTGAAACAGGGCTGGATGCCCGCTATGGCTACACCTTC
clone size: -; J gene: TRBJ2-7; V gene: TRBV5-1; D gene: -; CDR3 protein: CASSRSDQYEQYF; CDR3 DNA: TGCGCCAGCAGCAGGTCCGATCAGTACGAGCAGTACTTC
clone size: once; J gene: TRBJ2-1; V gene: TRBV6-1; D gene: -; CDR3 protein: CASSDRVRNNEQFF; CDR3 DNA: TGTGCCAGCAGTGACAGGGTGCGAAACAATGAGCAGTTCTTC
clone size: -; J gene: TRBJ2-7; V gene: TRBV5-6; D gene: -; CDR3 protein: CASSKNTGEQYF; CDR3 DNA: TGTGCCAGCAGCAAAAACACGGGCGAGCAGTACTTC
clone size: -; J gene: TRBJ2-7; V gene: TRBV27; D gene: -; CDR3 protein: CASSFKPGRKYEQYF; CDR3 DNA: TGTGCCAGCAGTTTCAAACCGGGACGGAAATACGAGCAGTACTTC
clone size: -; J gene: TRBJ1-5; V gene: TRBV30; D gene: -; CDR3 protein: CAWKASGYSNQPQHF; CDR3 DNA: TGTGCCTGGAAAGCCTCAGGATATAGCAATCAGCCCCAGCATTTT
clone size: -; J gene: TRBJ2-7; V gene: TRBV9; D gene: TRBD2; CDR3 protein: CASSVEWGGEQYF; CDR3 DNA: TGTGCCAGCAGCGTAGAATGGGGGGGCGAGCAGTACTTC
clone size: -; J gene: TRBJ2-5; V gene: TRBV15; D gene: -; CDR3 protein: CATSRDRAETQYF; CDR3 DNA: TGTGCCACCAGCAGAGACCGGGCGGAGACCCAGTACTTC
clone size: -; J gene: TRBJ2-7; V gene: TRBV29-1; D gene: TRBD1; CDR3 protein: CSVETGMLYEQYF; CDR3 DNA: TGCAGCGTCGAGACAGGGATGTTATACGAGCAGTACTTC
clone size: few; J gene: TRBJ1-1; V gene: TRBV6-1; D gene: -; CDR3 protein: CASSRGTEAFF; CDR3 DNA: TGTGCCAGCAGCAGGGGAACTGAAGCTTTCTTT
clone size: -; J gene: TRBJ2-1; V gene: TRBV4-2; D gene: TRBD2; CDR3 protein: CASSAREDPYNEQFF; CDR3 DNA: TGTGCCAGCAGCGCCCGGGAGGACCCCTACAATGAGCAGTTCTTC
clone size: once; J gene: TRBJ2-5; V gene: TRBV15; D gene: -; CDR3 protein: CATSRETRQTQYF; CDR3 DNA: TGTGCCACCAGCAGAGAGACTAGGCAGACCCAGTACTTC
clone size: -; J gene: TRBJ2-1; V gene: TRBV11-2; D gene: TRBD1; CDR3 protein: CASSSGGWDRAHEQFF; CDR3 DNA: TGTGCCAGCAGCTCTGGGGGTTGGGACAGGGCCCATGAGCAGTTCTTC
clone size: -; J gene: TRBJ1-2; V gene: TRBV29-1; D gene: TRBD1; CDR3 protein: CSVFQRDRVYGYTF; CDR3 DNA: TGCAGCGTTTTCCAGCGGGACAGGGTCTATGGCTACACCTTC
clone size: -; J gene: TRBJ2-1; V gene: TRBV5-1; D gene: -; CDR3 protein: CASSSRGGTASLEQFF; CDR3 DNA: TGCGCCAGCAGCTCCCGCGGCGGGACAGCCTCCCTTGAGCAGTTCTTC
clone size: -; J gene: TRBJ1-5; V gene: TRBV30; D gene: -; CDR3 protein: CASSRDRDQPQHF; CDR3 DNA: TGTGCCTCCTCGCGGGACCGAGATCAGCCCCAGCATTTT
clone size: few; J gene: TRBJ2-1; V gene: TRBV30; D gene: -; CDR3 protein: CAWMASVYNEQFF; CDR3 DNA: TGTGCCTGGATGGCTAGCGTCTACAATGAGCAGTTCTTC
clone size: -; J gene: TRBJ2-1; V gene: TRBV30; D gene: -; CDR3 protein: CAWSEYNEQFF; CDR3 DNA: TGTGCCTGGAGTGAGTATAATGAGCAGTTCTTC
clone size: few; J gene: TRBJ2-2; V gene: TRBV2; D gene: -; CDR3 protein: CASSQESAHTGELFF; CDR3 DNA: TGTGCCAGCAGTCAAGAGTCGGCCCACACCGGGGAGCTGTTTTTT
clone size: -; J gene: TRBJ2-5; V gene: TRBV7-6; D gene: -; CDR3 protein: CASSPPRGQETQYF; CDR3 DNA: TGTGCCAGCAGCCCGCCCAGGGGACAAGAGACCCAGTACTTC
clone size: -; J gene: TRBJ1-1; V gene: TRBV20-1; D gene: -; CDR3 protein: CAGMARPYSF; CDR3 DNA: TGCGCTGGAATGGCGAGGCCTTACTCCTTT
clone size: -; J gene: TRBJ2-3; V gene: TRBV15; D gene: -; CDR3 protein: CATSRPLRESTDTQYF; CDR3 DNA: TGTGCCACCAGCAGACCGCTCAGGGAGAGCACAGATACGCAGTATTTT
clone size: -; J gene: TRBJ2-3; V gene: TRBV30; D gene: -; CDR3 protein: CAWSDRDSDTDTQYF; CDR3 DNA: TGTGCCTGGAGTGACCGGGACTCTGACACAGATACGCAGTATTTT
clone size: once; J gene: TRBJ2-7; V gene: TRBV7-8; D gene: TRBD2; CDR3 protein: CASSLALTSGASYEQYF; CDR3 DNA: TGTGCCAGCAGCTTAGCATTGACTAGCGGAGCCTCCTACGAGCAGTACTTC
clone size: -; J gene: TRBJ2-3; V gene: TRBV5-1; D gene: TRBD2; CDR3 protein: CASSLTPSGSADTQYF; CDR3 DNA: TGCGCCAGCAGCTTGACACCTAGCGGGAGTGCAGATACGCAGTATTTT
clone size: -; J gene: TRBJ1-1; V gene: TRBV28; D gene: TRBD1; CDR3 protein: CASSSLYQGAFF; CDR3 DNA: TGTGCCAGCAGTTCGCTGTATCAGGGGGCGTTCTTT
clone size: few; J gene: TRBJ2-7; V gene: TRBV7-9; D gene: -; CDR3 protein: CASSLDGVYEQYF; CDR3 DNA: TGTGCCAGCAGCTTAGACGGAGTCTACGAGCAGTACTTC
clone size: few; J gene: TRBJ2-7; V gene: TRBV19; D gene: -; CDR3 protein: CASSIGQRNYEQYF; CDR3 DNA: TGTGCCAGTAGTATAGGACAGAGAAACTACGAGCAGTACTTC
clone size: -; J gene: TRBJ2-5; V gene: TRBV4-1; D gene: -; CDR3 protein: CASSQGHLETQYF; CDR3 DNA: TGCGCCAGCAGCCAAGGTCATCTGGAGACCCAGTACTTC
clone size: once; J gene: TRBJ2-3; V gene: TRBV7-6; D gene: -; CDR3 protein: CASSAYSSSTDTQYF; CDR3 DNA: TGTGCCAGCAGCGCCTATAGCAGTAGCACAGATACGCAGTATTTT
clone size: -; J gene: TRBJ1-2; V gene: TRBV28; D gene: TRBD1; CDR3 protein: CASRVEGQGTYGYTF; CDR3 DNA: TGTGCCAGCAGAGTAGAGGGACAGGGGACCTATGGCTACACCTTC
clone size: few; J gene: TRBJ2-7; V gene: TRBV14; D gene: -; CDR3 protein: CASSQGPGPYEQYF; CDR3 DNA: TGTGCCAGCAGCCAAGGTCCAGGGCCCTACGAGCAGTACTTC
clone size: -; J gene: TRBJ2-4; V gene: TRBV6-1; D gene: -; CDR3 protein: CASSLSGTAYRYF; CDR3 DNA: TGTGCCAGCAGTCTATCCGGGACGGCCTACCGGTACTTC
clone size: few; J gene: TRBJ2-2; V gene: TRBV29-1; D gene: -; CDR3 protein: CSVGIQGHVTGELFF; CDR3 DNA: TGCAGCGTGGGGATACAGGGTCATGTCACCGGGGAGCTGTTTTTT
clone size: few; J gene: TRBJ2-1; V gene: TRBV11-2; D gene: TRBD2; CDR3 protein: CASSRLMGGRFNEQFF; CDR3 DNA: TGTGCCAGCAGCCGCCTCATGGGAGGGAGGTTTAATGAGCAGTTCTTC
clone size: -; J gene: TRBJ1-1; V gene: TRBV5-6; D gene: -; CDR3 protein: CASSSPDAMNTEAFF; CDR3 DNA: TGTGCCAGCAGCTCCCCGGACGCCATGAACACTGAAGCTTTCTTT
clone size: -; J gene: TRBJ2-7; V gene: TRBV7-3; D gene: TRBD1; CDR3 protein: CASSLTTGNRDEQYF; CDR3 DNA: TGTGCCAGCAGCCTGACGACAGGGAATAGAGACGAGCAGTACTTC
clone size: -; J gene: TRBJ2-7; V gene: TRBV29-1; D gene: -; CDR3 protein: CSSPRFRDMISYEQYF; CDR3 DNA: TGCAGCTCCCCCCGATTCCGGGACATGATATCCTACGAGCAGTACTTC
clone size: -; J gene: TRBJ2-1; V gene: TRBV18; D gene: -; CDR3 protein: CASSPRGVNEQFF; CDR3 DNA: TGTGCCAGCTCACCACGGGGAGTCAATGAGCAGTTCTTC
clone size: -; J gene: TRBJ2-7; V gene: TRBV5-6; D gene: -; CDR3 protein: CASAGGAQPSYEQYF; CDR3 DNA: TGTGCCAGCGCGGGTGGGGCGCAGCCGTCCTACGAGCAGTACTTC
clone size: few; J gene: TRBJ2-7; V gene: TRBV29-1; D gene: TRBD2; CDR3 protein: CSATPGASGNYEQYF; CDR3 DNA: TGCAGCGCAACTCCCGGGGCTAGCGGAAACTACGAGCAGTACTTC
clone size: -; J gene: TRBJ2-3; V gene: TRBV7-9; D gene: -; CDR3 protein: CASSLAGTLAQYF; CDR3 DNA: TGTGCCAGCAGCTTGGCGGGGACTTTGGCGCAGTATTTT
clone size: -; J gene: TRBJ2-7; V gene: TRBV14; D gene: TRBD1; CDR3 protein: CASSQGFLGQGEQYF; CDR3 DNA: TGTGCCAGCAGCCAAGGTTTTCTGGGACAGGGCGAGCAGTACTTC
clone size: -; J gene: TRBJ2-1; V gene: TRBV5-1; D gene: TRBD1; CDR3 protein: CASSTGQVSNEQFF; CDR3 DNA: TGCGCCAGCAGCACCGGACAGGTTAGCAATGAGCAGTTCTTC